The TCR beta chain under discussion was sequenced for a study of T cell repertoires in cytomegalovirus infection. Study conclusions and caveats: HLA-C-restricted CMV-specific TCR beta clonotypes prevailed in the ex vivo response.

Germline CDR1 KGHSH, CDR2 LQKENI. This CDR3 spans 14 amino acids. V lost 0 bases and J lost 4, with 9 bases in between. TCRdb re-analysed the reads in MiXCR, keeping a single row per CDR3 protein. Here the sample spans some 150,000 distinct CDR3 sequences, about a quarter being singletons. This clonotype occurred a few times. Antigen unknown. This receptor was identified in a human donor in good health (CMV status not recorded). Some clones in this sample may be carry-over from other donors' samples. The sample consisted of PBMCs. This chain connects TRBV18 to TRBJ1-1; D is uncertain. The CDR3 sequence is CASSPPENFTEAFF. The CDR3, as DNA: TGTGCCAGCTCACCACCGGAGAATTTCACTGAAGCTTTCTTT.